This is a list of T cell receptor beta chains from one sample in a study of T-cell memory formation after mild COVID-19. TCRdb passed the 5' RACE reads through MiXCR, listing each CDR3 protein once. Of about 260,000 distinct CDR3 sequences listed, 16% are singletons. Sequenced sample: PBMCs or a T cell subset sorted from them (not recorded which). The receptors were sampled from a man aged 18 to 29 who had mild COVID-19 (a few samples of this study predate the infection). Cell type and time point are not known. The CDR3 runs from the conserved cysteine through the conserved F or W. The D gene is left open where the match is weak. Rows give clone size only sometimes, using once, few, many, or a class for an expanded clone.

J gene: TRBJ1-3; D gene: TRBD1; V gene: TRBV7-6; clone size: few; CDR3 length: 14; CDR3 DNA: TGTGCCAGCAGCTCGACAGGGGTTGGAAACACCATATATTTT; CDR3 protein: CASSSTGVGNTIYF
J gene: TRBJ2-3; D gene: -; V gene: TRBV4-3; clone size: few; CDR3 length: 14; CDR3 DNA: TGCGCCAGCAGCCAGGGGGGGCCCGCAGATACGCAGTATTTT; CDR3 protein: CASSQGGPADTQYF
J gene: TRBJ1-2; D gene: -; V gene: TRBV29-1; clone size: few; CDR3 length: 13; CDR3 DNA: TGCAGCGTTGGTTCGGGACAATCCTATGGCTACACCTTC; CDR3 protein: CSVGSGQSYGYTF
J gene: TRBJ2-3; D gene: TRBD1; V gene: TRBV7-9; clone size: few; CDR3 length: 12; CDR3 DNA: TGTGCCAGCAGACCTGACAGGGCGTCGCAGTATTTT; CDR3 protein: CASRPDRASQYF
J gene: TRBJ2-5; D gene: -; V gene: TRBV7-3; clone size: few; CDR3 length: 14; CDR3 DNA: TGTGCCAGCAGCCCCGGGGGGCGGATAGAGACCCAGTACTTC; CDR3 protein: CASSPGGRIETQYF
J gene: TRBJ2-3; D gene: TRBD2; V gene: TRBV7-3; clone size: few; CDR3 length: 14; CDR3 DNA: TGTGCCAGCAGCTTACAGGTTGCGGGGGGTACGCAGTATTTT; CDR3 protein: CASSLQVAGGTQYF
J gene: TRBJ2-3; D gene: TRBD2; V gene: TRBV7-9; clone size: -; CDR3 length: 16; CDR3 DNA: TGTGCCAGCAGCTTAGATCTAGCGGGGCGCACAGATACGCAGTATTTT; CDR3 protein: CASSLDLAGRTDTQYF
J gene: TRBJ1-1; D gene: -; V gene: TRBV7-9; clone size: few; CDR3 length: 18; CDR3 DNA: TGTGCCAGCAGCTTAGCGCTAGGACAGTCAAGGGCGAACACTGAAGCTTTCTTT; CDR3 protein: CASSLALGQSRANTEAFF
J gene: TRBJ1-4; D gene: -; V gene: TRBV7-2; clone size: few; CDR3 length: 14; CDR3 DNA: TGTGCCAGCAGCTTATCAGGGTTTTATGAAAAACTGTTTTTT; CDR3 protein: CASSLSGFYEKLFF
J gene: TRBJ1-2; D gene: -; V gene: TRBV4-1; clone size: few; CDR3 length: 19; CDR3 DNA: TGCGCCAGCAGCCAAGTACGTTCTAGGAGGGGAAGAGGGAACTATGGCTACACCTTC; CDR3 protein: CASSQVRSRRGRGNYGYTF
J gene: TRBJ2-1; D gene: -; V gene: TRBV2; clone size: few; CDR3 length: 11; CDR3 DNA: TGTGCCAGCAGTCTAGCCTGGGAGCAGTTCTTC; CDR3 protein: CASSLAWEQFF
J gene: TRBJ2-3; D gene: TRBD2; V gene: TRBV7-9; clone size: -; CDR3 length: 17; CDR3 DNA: TGTGCCAGCAGCGCCAAACCTAGCGGGGGGTACACAGATACGCAGTATTTT; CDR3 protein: CASSAKPSGGYTDTQYF
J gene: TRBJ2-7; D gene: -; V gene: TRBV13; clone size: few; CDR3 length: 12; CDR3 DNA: TGTGCCAGCAGCTCCGCTCCCCTCGAGCAGTACTTC; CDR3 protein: CASSSAPLEQYF
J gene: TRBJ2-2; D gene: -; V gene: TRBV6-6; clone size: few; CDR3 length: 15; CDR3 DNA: TGTGCCAGCAGTTACCCCAGGGTGAACACCGGGGAGCTGTTTTTT; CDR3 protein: CASSYPRVNTGELFF
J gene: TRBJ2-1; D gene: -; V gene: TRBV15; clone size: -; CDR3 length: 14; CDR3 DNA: TGTGCCACCAGCACAACGATGCGATACAATGAGCAGTTCTTC; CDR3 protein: CATSTTMRYNEQFF
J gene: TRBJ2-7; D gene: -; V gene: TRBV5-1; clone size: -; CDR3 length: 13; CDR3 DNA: TGCGCCAGCAGCCATCTCAGCTCCTACGAGCAGTACTTC; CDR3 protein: CASSHLSSYEQYF
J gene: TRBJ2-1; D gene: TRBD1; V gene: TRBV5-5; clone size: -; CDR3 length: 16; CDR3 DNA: TGTGCCAGCAGCCCTTCAGGGACAGGGGCCTCATGGGAGCAGTTCTTC; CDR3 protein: CASSPSGTGASWEQFF
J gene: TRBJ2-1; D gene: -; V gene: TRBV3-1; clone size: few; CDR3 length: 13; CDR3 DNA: TGTGCCAGCAGCCCCCTCGTGGGAGGTGAGCAGTTCTTC; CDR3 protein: CASSPLVGGEQFF
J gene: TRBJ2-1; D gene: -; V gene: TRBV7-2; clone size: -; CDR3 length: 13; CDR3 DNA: TGTGCCAGCAGCTTAGGAGCTAACAATGAGCAGTTCTTC; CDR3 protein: CASSLGANNEQFF
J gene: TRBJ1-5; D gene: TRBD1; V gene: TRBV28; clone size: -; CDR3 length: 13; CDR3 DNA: TGTGCCAGCTACAGGGGGTCAAATCAGCCCCAGCATTTT; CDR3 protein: CASYRGSNQPQHF
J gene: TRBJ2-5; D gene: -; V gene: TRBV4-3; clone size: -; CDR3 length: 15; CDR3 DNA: TGCGCCAGCAGCCAAGAGTTCAGGATCCAAGAGACCCAGTACTTC; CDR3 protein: CASSQEFRIQETQYF
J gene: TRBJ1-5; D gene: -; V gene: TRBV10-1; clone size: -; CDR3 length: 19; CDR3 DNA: TGCGCCAGCACCCTGGCGAGGTACAGGTCCTACGGCGGCAATCAGCCCCAGCATTTT; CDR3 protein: CASTLARYRSYGGNQPQHF
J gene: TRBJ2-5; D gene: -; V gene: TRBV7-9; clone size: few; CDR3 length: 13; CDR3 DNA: TGTGCCAGCAGCCCCCTAGCGACGGAGACCCAGTACTTC; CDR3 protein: CASSPLATETQYF
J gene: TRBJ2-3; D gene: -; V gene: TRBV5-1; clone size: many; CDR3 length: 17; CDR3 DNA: TGCGCCAGCAGCTTAGAGGGGATAGCGGCCCGAGGAGATACGCAGTATTTT; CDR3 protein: CASSLEGIAARGDTQYF
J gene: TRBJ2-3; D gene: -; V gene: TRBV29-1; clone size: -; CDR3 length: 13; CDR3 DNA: TGCAGCGTGACACCAGAGAACACAGATACGCAGTATTTT; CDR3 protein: CSVTPENTDTQYF
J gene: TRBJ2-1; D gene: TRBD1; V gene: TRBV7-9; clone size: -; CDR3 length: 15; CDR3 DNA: TGTGCCAGCAGCTTGGTTGGGACAGCCGACAATGAGCAGTTCTTC; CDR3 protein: CASSLVGTADNEQFF
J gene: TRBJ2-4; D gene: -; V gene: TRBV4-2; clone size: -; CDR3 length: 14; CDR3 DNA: TGTGCCAGCAGCCAAGAGCTAGCCAAAAACATTCAGTACTTC; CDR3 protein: CASSQELAKNIQYF
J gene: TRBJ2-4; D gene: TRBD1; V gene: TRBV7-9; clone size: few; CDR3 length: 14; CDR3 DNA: TGTGCCAGCAGCACTTTGGGACAGGGCAACATTCAGTACTTC; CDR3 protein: CASSTLGQGNIQYF
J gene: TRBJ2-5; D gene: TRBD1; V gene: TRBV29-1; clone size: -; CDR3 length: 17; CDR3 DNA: TGCAGCGTTGAAGAAAGGGGGACAGGGGGGATTGGAGAGACCCAGTACTTC; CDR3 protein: CSVEERGTGGIGETQYF
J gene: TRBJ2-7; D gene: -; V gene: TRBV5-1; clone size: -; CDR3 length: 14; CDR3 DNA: TGCGCCAGCAGCTCCAGGGAACTCGGCTACGAGCAGTACTTC; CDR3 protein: CASSSRELGYEQYF
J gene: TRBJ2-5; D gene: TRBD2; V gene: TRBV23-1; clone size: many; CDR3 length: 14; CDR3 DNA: TGCGCCAGCAGTTCCGGGGGGGCCGGGGAGACCCAGTACTTC; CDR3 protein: CASSSGGAGETQYF
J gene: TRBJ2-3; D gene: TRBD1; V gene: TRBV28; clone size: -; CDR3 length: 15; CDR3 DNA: TGTGCCAGCAGTATCGGACAGGGGGCATTAGATACGCAGTATTTT; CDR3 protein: CASSIGQGALDTQYF
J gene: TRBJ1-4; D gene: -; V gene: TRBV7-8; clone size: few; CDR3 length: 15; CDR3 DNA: TGTGCCAGCAGGGGTCCGGGCCTCACTAATGAAAAACTGTTTTTT; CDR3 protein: CASRGPGLTNEKLFF
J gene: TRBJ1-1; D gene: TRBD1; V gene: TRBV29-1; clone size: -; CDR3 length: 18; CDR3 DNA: TGCAGCGTTGAAGGTTATTACCGGGACAGGGGAAGGGGCACTGAAGCTTTCTTT; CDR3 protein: CSVEGYYRDRGRGTEAFF
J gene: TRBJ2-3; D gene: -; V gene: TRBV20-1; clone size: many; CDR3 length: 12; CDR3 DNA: TGCAGTGCTCGGGGTTTCACAGATACGCAGTATTTT; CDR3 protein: CSARGFTDTQYF
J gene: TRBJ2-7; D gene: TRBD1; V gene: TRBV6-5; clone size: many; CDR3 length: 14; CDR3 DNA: TGTGCCAGCAGTTCGCTTCACAGGGGTTACGAGCAGTACTTC; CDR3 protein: CASSSLHRGYEQYF
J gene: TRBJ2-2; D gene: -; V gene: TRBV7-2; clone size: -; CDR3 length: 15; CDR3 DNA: TGTGCCAGCAGACAGGCGGGGACCGGGGCCGGGGAGCTGTTTTTT; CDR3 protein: CASRQAGTGAGELFF
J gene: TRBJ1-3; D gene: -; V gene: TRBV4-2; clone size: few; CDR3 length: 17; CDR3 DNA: TGTGCCAGCAGCCAAGCAGAAGGGCCCCTCTCTGGAAACACCATATATTTT; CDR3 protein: CASSQAEGPLSGNTIYF
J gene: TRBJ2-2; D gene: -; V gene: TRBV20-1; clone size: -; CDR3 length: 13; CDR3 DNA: TGCAGTGCTAGACCTATCACGTCCGGGGAGCTGTTTTTT; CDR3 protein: CSARPITSGELFF
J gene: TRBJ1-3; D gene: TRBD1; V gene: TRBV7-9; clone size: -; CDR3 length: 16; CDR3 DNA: TGTGCCAGCAGCCCTTCGGGACAGTACTCTGGAAACACCATATATTTT; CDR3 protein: CASSPSGQYSGNTIYF
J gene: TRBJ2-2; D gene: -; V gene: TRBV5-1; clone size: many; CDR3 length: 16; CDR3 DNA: TGCGCCAGCAGCTTGGGGGGACTCCTGAACACCGGGGAGCTGTTTTTT; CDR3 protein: CASSLGGLLNTGELFF
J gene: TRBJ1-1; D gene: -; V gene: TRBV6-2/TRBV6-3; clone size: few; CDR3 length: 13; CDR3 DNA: TGTGCAAGCACGGACCATATGAACACTGAAGCTTTCTTT; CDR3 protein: CASTDHMNTEAFF
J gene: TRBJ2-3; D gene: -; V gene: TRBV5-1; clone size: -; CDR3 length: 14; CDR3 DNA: TGCGCCAGCAGCCAGAACGACGGAGCAGATACGCAGTATTTT; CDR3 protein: CASSQNDGADTQYF
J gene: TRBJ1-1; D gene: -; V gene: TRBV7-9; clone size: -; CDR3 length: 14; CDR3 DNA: TGTGCCAGCAGCCCGGACAGTTTGAACACTGAAGCTTTCTTT; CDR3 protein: CASSPDSLNTEAFF
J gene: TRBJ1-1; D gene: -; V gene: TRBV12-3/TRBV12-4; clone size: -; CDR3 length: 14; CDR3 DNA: TGTGCCAGCAGTCCCCAGAGAACTTACACTGAAGCTTTCTTT; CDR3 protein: CASSPQRTYTEAFF
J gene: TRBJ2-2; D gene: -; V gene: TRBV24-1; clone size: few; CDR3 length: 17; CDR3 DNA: TGTGCCACCAGTGATCCGAATCGGGACTCGAACACCGGGGAGCTGTTTTTT; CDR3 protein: CATSDPNRDSNTGELFF
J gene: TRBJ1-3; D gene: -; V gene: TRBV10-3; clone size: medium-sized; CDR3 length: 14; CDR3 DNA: TGTGCCATCATGAGGGATACGACTGGAAACACCATATATTTT; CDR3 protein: CAIMRDTTGNTIYF
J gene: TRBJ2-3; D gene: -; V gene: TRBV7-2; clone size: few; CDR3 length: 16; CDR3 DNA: TGTGCCAGCAGCTTAGCCCTAGCTGCTAGCACAGATACGCAGTATTTT; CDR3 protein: CASSLALAASTDTQYF
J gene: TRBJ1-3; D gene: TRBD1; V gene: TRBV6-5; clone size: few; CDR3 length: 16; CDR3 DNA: TGTGCCAGCAGTTACGGACAGGGAACGTTGGGAAACACCATATATTTT; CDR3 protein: CASSYGQGTLGNTIYF
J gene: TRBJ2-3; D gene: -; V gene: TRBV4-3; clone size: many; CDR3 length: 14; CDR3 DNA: TGCGCCAGCAGCCAAGGAAGAAGGGGAGATACGCAGTATTTT; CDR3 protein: CASSQGRRGDTQYF
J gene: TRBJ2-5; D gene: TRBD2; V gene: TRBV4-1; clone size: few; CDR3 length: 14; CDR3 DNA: TGCGCCAGCAGCCGACTAGCGGGGCAAGAGACCCAGTACTTC; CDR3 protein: CASSRLAGQETQYF
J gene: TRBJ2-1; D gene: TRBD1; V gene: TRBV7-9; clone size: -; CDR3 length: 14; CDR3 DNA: TGTGCCAGCAGCTTGGAGACAGGGGTTCGGGAGCAGTTCTTC; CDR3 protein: CASSLETGVREQFF